This passage covers 24 T cell receptor beta chains from one sample sequenced in a study of neurological immune-mediated disorders. TCRdb used MiXCR to reprocess the 5' RACE reads, holding one entry per CDR3 protein. The table lists about 55,000 distinct CDR3 sequences, around 4% of them singletons. The sequenced material came from PBMCs. The receptors stem from a young man with multiple sclerosis.

This clonotype was picked up many times. J is TRBJ2-2 and V is TRBV28, with D unclear. This CDR3 contains 15 residues. Trimming removed 7 bases from V and 5 bases from J, with 17 bases in between. Germline values: CDR1 MDHEN, CDR2 SYDVKM. The CDR3 is CASTQDARRTGELFF. CDR3 nucleotides: TGTGCCAGCACCCAGGACGCCCGGCGGACCGGGGAGCTGTTTTTT.

This clonotype was detected ten times or more. V and J are TRBV6-6 and TRBJ2-7, with D maybe TRBD2 (5 bases). Per the germline V gene, CDR1 is MNHNY and CDR2 is SVGAGI (reference sequence). CDR3 length: 12 amino acids. The germline V and J ends were trimmed by 5 bases and 13 bases, with 18 bases remaining between them. CDR3 residues: CASSPGEKRGYF. The CDR3 bases are TGTGCCAGCAGTCCCGGGGAAAAACGGGGATACTTC.

This clonotype has ten or more counts. The chain uses TRBV20-1 and TRBJ1-2; no reliable D call. With 0 bases removed from V and 4 bases from J, the gap between germline ends came to 9 bases. Germline V gene data show CDR1 as DFQATT and CDR2 as SNEGSKA (reference sequence). The CDR3 is 13 amino acids. The CDR3 protein is CSARDDGGYGYTF. The DNA for the CDR3 is TGCAGTGCTAGAGATGACGGCGGCTATGGCTACACCTTC.

This clonotype was seen many times. The chain joins TRBV7-2 to TRBJ2-7, with 7 nucleotides matching TRBD2. The V gene end was trimmed by 3 bases and the J gene end by 3 bases; junction bases not matched to a gene: 2. Germline V gene data show CDR1 as SGHTA and CDR2 as FQGNSA. CDR3 length: 13 amino acids. CDR3 sequence: CASSFAGVYEQYF. The CDR3 region has the DNA TGTGCCAGCAGCTTTGCGGGGGTCTACGAGCAGTACTTC. Looking up the rest from reference TRBV7-2 and TRBJ2-7 gives the full variable domain: GAGVSQSPSNKVTEKGKDVELRCDPISGHTALYWYRQSLGQGLEFLIYFQGNSAPDKSGLPSDRFSAERTGGSVSTLTIQRTQQEDSAVYLCASSFAGVYEQYFGPGTRLTVT.

This chain connects TRBV27 to TRBJ1-2; 7 bases line up with TRBD1. This CDR3 has 13 residues. With 8 bases clipped from V and 2 bases from J, the junction kept 5 bases outside the gene matches. Germline CDR1 and CDR2: MNHEY and SMNVEV (reference sequence). The CDR3 reads CASREQGNYGYTF. CDR3 DNA: TGTGCCAGCCGAGAACAGGGGAACTATGGCTACACCTTC.

This clonotype was counted at least ten times. This chain uses TRBV3-1 with TRBJ1-2, with TRBD1 matching over 11 bases. J was trimmed by 7 bases and V by 4 bases; bases with no gene match: 8. The CDR3 totals 15 residues. CDR1 is LGHDT, CDR2 YNNKEL, per germline (reference sequence). This CDR3 reads CASSPDRGRVFGYTF. The CDR3 bases are TGTGCCAGCAGCCCGGACAGGGGGCGGGTTTTTGGCTACACCTTC.

At least ten counts were recorded for this clonotype. The junction shows a germline mismatch at one end, possibly a read error. CDR3: CASRPDSPNYGYTF. The CDR3 nucleotides read TGTGCCAGCAGACCCGACAGCCCTAATTATGGCTACACCTTC. This chain uses TRBV5-5 with TRBJ1-2, with D maybe TRBD1 (5 bases). This CDR3 contains 14 residues. Per the germline V gene, CDR1 is SGHKS and CDR2 is YYEKEE (reference sequence). The full variable domain, completed using reference TRBV5-5 and TRBJ1-2, is DAGVTQSPTHLIKTRGQQVTLRCSPISGHKSVSWYQQVLGQGPQFIFQYYEKEERGRGNFPDRFSARQFPNYSSELNVNALLLGDSALYLCASRPDSPNYGYTFGSGTRLTVV.

This clonotype was seen ten or more times. The chain is built from TRBV2 and TRBJ2-2, with D possibly matching TRBD2 (6 bases). Trimming cost V 7 bases and J 4 bases, with 13 bases left between them. Germline CDR1 is SNHLY and CDR2 is FYNNEI. The CDR3 totals 14 residues. Here the CDR3 DNA reads TGTGCCAGCACACGCTCGGAGGGCACCGGGGAGCTGTTTTTT. This sequence encodes CASTRSEGTGELFF. Looking up the rest from reference TRBV2 and TRBJ2-2 gives the full variable domain: EPEVTQTPSHQVTQMGQEVILRCVPISNHLYFYWYRQILGQKVEFLVSFYNNEISEKSEIFDDQFSVERPDGSNFTLKIRSTKLEDSAMYFCASTRSEGTGELFFGEGSRLTVL.

This clonotype was seen at least ten times. The V gene is TRBV20-1, the J gene TRBJ2-1; no firm D call. CDR1 and CDR2 (germline): DFQATT, SNEGSKA (reference sequence). The CDR3 runs to 14 residues. V dropped 0 bases and J dropped 3 bases, with 9 bases sitting between them. CDR3 coding DNA: TGCAGTGCTAGAGATCCCTCCCTCTACAATGAGCAGTTCTTC. Translation gives CSARDPSLYNEQFF.

At least ten counts were recorded for this clonotype. This chain uses TRBV29-1 with TRBJ2-5, with 8 bases identical to TRBD1. Germline loops: CDR1 SQVTM, CDR2 ANQGSEA. The CDR3 contains 13 residues. V lost 0 bases and J lost 5; bases outside the gene matches: 2. CDR3 sequence reads: CSVEETGAETQYF. The CDR3 DNA follows: TGCAGCGTTGAAGAGACAGGGGCCGAGACCCAGTACTTC.

This clonotype came up many times. The chain uses TRBV20-1 and TRBJ1-1, with TRBD1 as a possible D gene (5 bases). V lost 7 bases, J lost 2 bases, and 11 bases lay in between. Germline CDR1 and CDR2: DFQATT and SNEGSKA (reference sequence). The CDR3 is made up of 12 amino acids. The DNA for the CDR3 is TGCAGTGGCCGGGGGGGAAACACTGAAGCTTTCTTT. Its translation is CSGRGGNTEAFF.

The sample holds many counts of this clonotype. The J gene is TRBJ1-6, the V gene TRBV6-6; D not resolved. V shed 0 bases and J shed 9 bases, with 6 bases lying between them. This CDR3 is built from 13 residues. Looked up from germline, CDR1 is MNHNY and CDR2 is SVGAGI (reference sequence). Here the CDR3 reads CASSYSSGSPLHF. CDR3 nucleotides: TGTGCCAGCAGTTACTCCTCGGGTTCACCCCTCCACTTT.

This clonotype was seen at least ten times. The chain combines TRBV5-1 with TRBJ1-1; TRBD1 aligns across 7 bases. J was trimmed by 5 bases and V by 0 bases; bases with no gene match: 1. Germline V CDR1 and CDR2: SGHRS, YFSETQ. The CDR3 totals 13 residues. CDR3 nucleotide sequence: TGCGCCAGCAGCTTGGCACAGGGGACTGAAGCTTTCTTT. Its translation is CASSLAQGTEAFF.

A word on this clonotype: A much larger clone lies one base from this, so it may be a read error. V and J are TRBV4-1 and TRBJ2-3; D ambiguous. Germline-derived CDR1 and CDR2 are MGHRA and YSYEKL. The CDR3 runs 12 residues. CDR3: CANSLEASTQYF. CDR3 sequence (DNA): TGCGCCAACAGCCTAGAGGCTTCTACGCAGTATTTT.

This clonotype was counted at least ten times. The rearrangement links TRBV4-2 to TRBJ1-1, with D hard to call. Germline V lookup: CDR1 LGHNA, CDR2 YNFKEQ. This CDR3 contains 15 residues. V gave up 4 bases and J gave up 5 bases, with 17 bases separating them. Here the CDR3 reads CASSPNTLRGTEAFF. The CDR3 coding sequence is TGTGCCAGCAGCCCCAACACGCTCCGGGGTACTGAAGCTTTCTTT.

The table lists this clonotype with many counts. The V gene is TRBV27, the J gene TRBJ1-5; 10 bases agree with TRBD1. The CDR3 sequence is 16 residues long. V shed 6 bases, J shed 8 bases, and the junction held 13 bases outside the gene matches. Looked up from germline, CDR1 is MNHEY and CDR2 is SMNVEV (reference sequence). CDR3 sequence reads: CASRWTGGGIMEPQHF. The CDR3 DNA sequence: TGTGCCAGCAGGTGGACAGGGGGAGGGATAATGGAGCCCCAGCATTTT.

This clonotype was observed at least ten times. This rearrangement joins TRBV20-1 to TRBJ1-2, with TRBD1 as a possible D gene (6 bases). V dropped 3 bases and J dropped 2 bases, with 10 bases sitting between them. This CDR3 contains 13 residues. Germline V gene sequence: CDR1 DFQATT, CDR2 SNEGSKA (reference sequence). Here the CDR3 DNA reads TGCAGTGCTAGTCAGGACAGCAACTATGGCTACACCTTC. Translated: CSASQDSNYGYTF.

This clonotype came up many times. The J gene is TRBJ1-2, the V gene TRBV29-1; 9 bases agree with TRBD1. The CDR3 runs to 12 residues. CDR1 SQVTM and CDR2 ANQGSEA come from the germline V gene. Trimming took 7 bases from V and 5 from J; bases not matched to a gene: 5. CDR3 amino acids: CSGGDRAYGYTF. The CDR3 coding sequence is TGCAGCGGGGGGGACAGGGCGTATGGCTACACCTTC. Using reference TRBV29-1 and TRBJ1-2 for the parts outside the CDR3, the full variable domain is SAVISQKPSRDICQRGTSLTIQCQVDSQVTMMFWYRQQPGQSLTLIATANQGSEATYESGFVIDKFPISRPNLTFSTLTVSNMSPEDSSIYLCSGGDRAYGYTFGSGTRLTVV.

This clonotype was counted a few times. The chain recombines TRBV7-9 with TRBJ2-7, with D possibly TRBD2 on 6 matching bases. Looked up from germline, CDR1 is SEHNR and CDR2 is FQNEAQ (reference sequence). V lost 4 bases and J lost 0, with 13 bases in between. The length of the CDR3 is 15 residues. CDR3 residues: CASSSSGTVSYEQYF. In DNA form, the CDR3 reads TGTGCCAGCAGCTCCTCCGGGACTGTCTCCTACGAGCAGTACTTC.

This clonotype was recorded many times. This sequence joins TRBV6-5 and TRBJ2-7, with a weak D call TRBD1 (8 bases). The CDR3 is made up of 16 amino acids. Germline V CDR1 and CDR2: MNHEY, SVGAGI. The V end was cut by 2 bases, the J end by 2 bases, with 16 bases between. The CDR3 loop is CASSYAYRGGPYEQYF. Here the CDR3 DNA reads TGTGCCAGCAGTTACGCATACAGGGGGGGTCCCTACGAGCAGTACTTC.

The chain has TRBV7-6 and TRBJ2-1, with D possibly matching TRBD2 (5 bases). The CDR3 spans 15 residues. V gave up 5 bases and J gave up 4 bases, with 15 bases separating them. The germline gives CDR1 SGHVS, CDR2 FNYEAQ. The CDR3 loop is CASSAGSGRYNEQFF. CDR3 coding DNA: TGTGCCAGCAGCGCGGGTTCGGGGAGATACAATGAGCAGTTCTTC.

Ten or more counts support this clonotype. The junction departs from the called germline gene at one end, perhaps through a read error. This rearrangement joins TRBV3-1 to TRBJ1-6; D perhaps matches TRBD1 (6 bases). Germline lookup yields CDR1 LGHDT and CDR2 YNNKEL (reference sequence). The CDR3 totals 14 residues. The CDR3 coding sequence is TGTGCCAGCAGCCAAGGGGGGGCATTTTCACCCCTCAACTTT. Encoded protein: CASSQGGAFSPLNF.

This clonotype has ten or more counts. The V gene is TRBV6-5, the J gene TRBJ1-3, with D maybe TRBD1 (5 bases). V was clipped by 4 bases and J by 2 bases, with 9 bases between them. The germline V gene has CDR1 MNHEY and CDR2 SVGAGI. The CDR3 runs 14 residues. CDR3 DNA sequence: TGTGCCAGCAGTTTAGGGGATCCTGGAAACACCATATATTTT. Protein: CASSLGDPGNTIYF.

This clonotype was recorded many times. V is TRBV5-1 and J is TRBJ2-3; no clear D gene. The V end lost 1 base, the J end lost 0 bases, and 6 bases lay between the germline ends. This CDR3 spans 14 amino acids. CDR1 and CDR2 from the germline V gene are SGHRS and YFSETQ. CDR3 amino acids: CASSLQTSTDTQYF. DNA of the CDR3: TGCGCCAGCAGCTTGCAGACCAGCACAGATACGCAGTATTTT.